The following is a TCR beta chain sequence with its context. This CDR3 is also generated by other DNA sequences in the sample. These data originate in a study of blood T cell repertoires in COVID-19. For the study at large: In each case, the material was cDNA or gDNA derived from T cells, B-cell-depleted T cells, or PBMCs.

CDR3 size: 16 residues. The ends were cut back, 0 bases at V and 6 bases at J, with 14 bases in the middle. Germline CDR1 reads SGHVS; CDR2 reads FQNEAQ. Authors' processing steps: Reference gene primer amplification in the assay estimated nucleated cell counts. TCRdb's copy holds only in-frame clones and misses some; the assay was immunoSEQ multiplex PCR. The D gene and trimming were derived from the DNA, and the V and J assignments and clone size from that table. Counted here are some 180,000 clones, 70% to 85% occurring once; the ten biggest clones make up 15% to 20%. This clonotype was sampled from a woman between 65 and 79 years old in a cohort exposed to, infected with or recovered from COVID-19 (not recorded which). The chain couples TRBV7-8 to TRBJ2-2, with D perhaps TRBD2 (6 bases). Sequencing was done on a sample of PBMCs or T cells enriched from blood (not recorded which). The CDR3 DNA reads TGTGCCAGCAGCTTAGCGTTGGGGGGTGCGGCCGGGGAGCTGTTTTTT. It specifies CASSLALGGAAGELFF.